The text below deals with one TCR beta chain. The sample is drawn from a study of blood T cell repertoires in COVID-19. Generated by immunoSEQ multiplex PCR, the TCRdb table keeps only in-frame clones and is missing some. The sample lists 300,000 to 400,000 clones, almost 85% occurring once. V lost 4 bases and J 4 bases, leaving 21 bases between the germline ends. CDR3 length: 17 amino acids. Germline lookup yields CDR1 MNHEY and CDR2 SVGEGT. This TCR was sampled from a human donor in a cohort sampled during active COVID-19. The sample was peripheral blood. The chain recombines TRBV6-2 or TRBV6-3 with TRBJ2-3; D possibly corresponds to TRBD1 (6 bases). CDR3 protein: CASSSLYGQGLSDTQYF. Written as DNA, the CDR3 is TGTGCCAGCAGTTCTCTGTACGGGCAGGGGCTCTCAGATACGCAGTATTTT.